This T cell receptor (beta chain) derives from a study of cytomegalovirus exposure and HLA in healthy donors. Findings of the study overall: A later analysis, which compared TCR beta chains of equal frequency, found the HLA-associated ones more clonally expanded.

CDR1 is SQVTM, CDR2 ANQGSEA, per germline. V shed 6 bases and J shed 4 bases, with 13 bases lying between them. This CDR3 region has 14 residues. Primers for the PCR totalled 60 Vbeta and 13 Jbeta. Assay: immunoSEQ multiplex PCR; the TCRdb copy retains only in-frame clones and omits some. The sample has approximately 210,000 clones, approximately 79% seen once. Notes on this clone: The antigen remains undetermined.

The V and J genes are TRBV29-1 and TRBJ1-6, with D possibly being TRBD1 (6 bases). The sample comprised PBMCs. This TCR came from a girl aged 10-17 years in good health and CMV-seropositive. The CDR3, as DNA: TGCAGCGTGAGGGGAGGGGGATATAATTCACCCCTCCACTTT. Protein: CSVRGGGYNSPLHF.